Below, 14 T cell receptor beta chains from the same sample are listed, as sequenced in a study of cytomegalovirus exposure and HLA in healthy donors. The PCR contained 60 Vbeta and 13 Jbeta primers. Sequencing was performed with immunoSEQ multiplex PCR; in TCRdb, only in-frame clones are kept and a portion is missing. The sample table sets out 150,000 to 200,000 clones. The sequenced sample was PBMCs. These receptors all come from a man aged 30 to 39 in good health and CMV-seronegative.

The genes are TRBV18 and TRBJ1-4, with D possibly being TRBD1 (6 bases). The germline CDR1 and CDR2 sequences are KGHSH and LQKENI. This CDR3 comprises 16 residues. V was shortened by 4 bases and J by 8 bases, with 20 bases between the two germline ends. DNA for the CDR3: TGTGCCAGCTCACGGGGGCTGACTACTATCGACGAAAAACTGTTTTTT. This translates into CASSRGLTTIDEKLFF.

The chain employs TRBV4-1 and TRBJ1-1; 9 bases align to TRBD1. The CDR3 contains 16 residues. V dropped 8 bases and J dropped 1; count of bases not matched to a gene: 11. Looked up from germline, CDR1 is MGHRA and CDR2 is YSYEKL. CDR3 in amino acids: CASPPHRGHWNTEAFF. Here the CDR3 DNA reads TGCGCCAGCCCCCCCCACAGGGGGCATTGGAACACTGAAGCTTTCTTT.

The J gene is TRBJ1-1, the V gene TRBV5-1; D gene ambiguous. The CDR3 loop spans 13 amino acids. Germline CDR1 is SGHRS and CDR2 is YFSETQ. Trimming shortened V by 0 bases and J by 1 base, and 4 bases separated the two germline ends. The CDR3 region has the DNA TGCGCCAGCAGCTTGGCTACGAACACTGAAGCTTTCTTT. This translates into CASSLATNTEAFF.

This chain connects TRBV7-9 to TRBJ1-1; no reliable D call. From germline, CDR1 is SEHNR and CDR2 FQNEAQ (reference sequence). V was pared by 5 bases and J by 4 bases, with 8 bases between. This CDR3 region has 12 residues. This CDR3 reads CASSVTFTEAFF. The CDR3 DNA sequence: TGTGCCAGCAGCGTGACTTTCACTGAAGCTTTCTTT.

V gene TRBV7-8 combines with J gene TRBJ2-5, with TRBD2 as a possible D gene (7 bases). Germline loops: CDR1 SGHVS, CDR2 FQNEAQ. V was trimmed by 2 bases and J by 5 bases, leaving 21 bases between them. The CDR3 consists of 17 residues. CDR3 nucleotides: TGTGCCAGCAGCTTACTAGGACCCGGGGGGCCTGTGGAGACCCAGTACTTC. Residues: CASSLLGPGGPVETQYF.

This sequence joins TRBV5-1 and TRBJ2-2, with 9 bases identical to TRBD1. Trimming at V came to 0 bases and at J to 7 bases, leaving 4 bases not matched to a gene. The CDR3 is 15 residues long. From germline, CDR1 is SGHRS and CDR2 YFSETQ. The CDR3 nucleotides are TGCGCCAGCAGCTTGGGACAGGGGGAAATCGGGGAGCTGTTTTTT. Its protein product is CASSLGQGEIGELFF. Based on the CDR3 plus reference TRBV5-1 and TRBJ2-2, the full variable domain is KAGVTQTPRYLIKTRGQQVTLSCSPISGHRSVSWYQQTPGQGLQFLFEYFSETQRNKGNFPGRFSGRQFSNSRSEMNVSTLELGDSALYLCASSLGQGEIGELFFGEGSRLTVL.

The chain combines TRBV10-1 with TRBJ2-7, with TRBD2 matching 7 bases. CDR1 and CDR2 (germline): WNHNN, SYGVQD (reference sequence). V was clipped by 2 bases and J by 3 bases; unmatched bases: 7. The CDR3 totals 15 residues. The CDR3 coding sequence is TGCGCCAGCAGTGAGGGACTAGGATGGCGCTACGAGCAGTACTTC. Translating it yields CASSEGLGWRYEQYF.

The chain uses TRBV7-9 and TRBJ2-7, with 9 bases lining up with TRBD1. The length of the CDR3 is 14 residues. The J segment lost 2 bases and the V segment lost 5 bases, leaving 4 bases of the junction unmatched. Germline assignment: CDR1 SEHNR and CDR2 FQNEAQ (reference sequence). The CDR3 loop reads CASSRDRAPYEQYF. For the CDR3, the DNA is TGTGCCAGCAGCCGGGACAGGGCTCCCTACGAGCAGTACTTC.

This sequence joins TRBV5-1 and TRBJ1-2, with D tentatively TRBD1 (5 bases). Germline V CDR1 and CDR2: SGHRS, YFSETQ. This CDR3 is 13 amino acids long. Between the trimmed V and J ends, which lost 0 bases and 8 bases, there was a span of 11 bases. The CDR3 DNA sequence: TGCGCCAGCAGCTTGGTAGGGGAGGAGGGCTACACCTTC. Protein sequence: CASSLVGEEGYTF.

This chain connects TRBV9 to TRBJ1-1, with TRBD1 matching over 9 bases. Per germline, CDR1 SGDLS and CDR2 YYNGEE. The J segment lost 4 bases and the V segment lost 4 bases, leaving 8 bases of the junction unmatched. The CDR3 has 15 residues. The CDR3 is CASSIQGALGTEAFF. The CDR3 DNA reads TGTGCCAGCAGCATACAGGGGGCGCTCGGCACTGAAGCTTTCTTT.

This chain joins TRBV7-2 and TRBJ2-7; TRBD2 agrees at 8 bases. Germline V gene lookup returns CDR1 SGHTA and CDR2 FQGNSA. CDR3 size: 16 residues. Trimming at V came to 3 bases and at J to 0 bases, leaving 7 bases not matched to a gene. The CDR3: CASSFKRERYSYEQYF. CDR3 DNA: TGTGCCAGCAGCTTTAAGCGGGAGAGATACTCCTACGAGCAGTACTTC. Supplemented by reference TRBV7-2 and TRBJ2-7, the full variable domain reads GAGVSQSPSNKVTEKGKDVELRCDPISGHTALYWYRQSLGQGLEFLIYFQGNSAPDKSGLPSDRFSAERTGGSVSTLTIQRTQQEDSAVYLCASSFKRERYSYEQYFGPGTRLTVT.

This chain joins TRBV5-1 and TRBJ1-2; perhaps TRBD1 as D (5 bases). This CDR3 spans 15 amino acids. V gave up 4 bases and J gave up 2 bases, with 15 bases separating them. CDR1 SGHRS and CDR2 YFSETQ come from the germline V gene. The CDR3 here is CASSPPGRTNYGYTF. As DNA, the CDR3 is TGCGCCAGCAGCCCCCCGGGCAGGACAAACTATGGCTACACCTTC.

CDR3 region: CASSLAGQRNQPQHF. CDR3 DNA: TGTGCCAGCAGCTTAGCGGGACAGCGCAATCAGCCCCAGCATTTT. The chain is built from TRBV11-2 and TRBJ1-5, with 7 bases identical to TRBD1. V dropped 1 base and J dropped 2; count of bases not matched to a gene: 2. The V gene's germline CDR1 is SGHAT and CDR2 FQNNGV. This CDR3 has 15 amino acids.

V usage is TRBV6-5 and J usage is TRBJ1-1, with D perhaps matching TRBD1 (6 bases). Between the trimmed V and J ends, which lost 5 bases and 4 bases, there was a span of 8 bases. CDR1 MNHEY and CDR2 SVGAGI come from the germline V gene. This CDR3 spans 12 amino acids. CDR3 sequence reads: CASSLQGTEAFF. As DNA, the CDR3 is TGTGCCAGCAGTCTACAGGGCACTGAAGCTTTCTTT.